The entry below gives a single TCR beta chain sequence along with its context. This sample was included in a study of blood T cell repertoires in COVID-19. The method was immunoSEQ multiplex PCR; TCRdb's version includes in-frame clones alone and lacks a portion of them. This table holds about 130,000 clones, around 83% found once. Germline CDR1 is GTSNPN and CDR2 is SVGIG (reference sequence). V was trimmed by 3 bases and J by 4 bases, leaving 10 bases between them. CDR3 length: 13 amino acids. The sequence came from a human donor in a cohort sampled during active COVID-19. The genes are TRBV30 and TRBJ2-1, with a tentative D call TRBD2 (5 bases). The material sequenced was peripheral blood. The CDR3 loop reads CAWRDPGYNEQFF. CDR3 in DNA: TGTGCCTGGAGGGATCCGGGGTACAATGAGCAGTTCTTC.